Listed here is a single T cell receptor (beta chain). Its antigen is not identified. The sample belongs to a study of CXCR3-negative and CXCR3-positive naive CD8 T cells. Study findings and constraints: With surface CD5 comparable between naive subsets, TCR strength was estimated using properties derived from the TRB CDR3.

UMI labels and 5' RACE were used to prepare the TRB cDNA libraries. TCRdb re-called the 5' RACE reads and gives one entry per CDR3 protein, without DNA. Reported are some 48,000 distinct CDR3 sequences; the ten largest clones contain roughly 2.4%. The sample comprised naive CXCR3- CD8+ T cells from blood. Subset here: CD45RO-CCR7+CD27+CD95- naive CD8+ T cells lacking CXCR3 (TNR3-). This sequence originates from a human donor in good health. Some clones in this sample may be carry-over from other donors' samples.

The CDR3 protein is CASSIAGGTDTQYF. The J gene is TRBJ2-3, the V gene TRBV6-6; TCRdb lists TRBD2, though no DNA is available to test this call. Germline CDR1 reads MNHNY; CDR2 reads SVGAGI (reference sequence). The CDR3 runs to 14 residues.